This TCR beta chain was recorded in a study of T cell responses to AZD1222 COVID-19 vaccine. Study conclusions and caveats: The study reported that nearly half of spike-specific TCRs target unmutated variant regions. Regions 160-218 and 743-854 held dominance among vaccine-associated CD4 TCRs, which spanned spike.

TCRdb's copy holds only in-frame clones and misses some; the assay was immunoSEQ multiplex PCR. The sample holds roughly 150,000 clones, 80% to 90% seen once. In regard to this clone: Its matching antigen is unknown.

Germline CDR1 is MRHNA and CDR2 is SNTAGT. Trimming left V 2 bases short and J 1 base short, with 17 bases between. This CDR3 comprises 18 residues. The clonotype originates from an adult who received the AZD1222 COVID-19 vaccine. Sequenced material: peripheral blood, taken 28 days after the second AZD1222 dose. The chain has TRBV6-4 and TRBJ1-4; possible D gene TRBD1, 6 bases. CDR3 nucleotides: TGTGCCAGCAGTGACGGGGGGCCGGAACGGGTAACTAATGAAAAACTGTTTTTT. Translating it yields CASSDGGPERVTNEKLFF.